This TCR beta chain was recovered during a study of T cell responses to AZD1222 COVID-19 vaccine. The germline V gene has CDR1 KGHSH and CDR2 LQKENI. The CDR3 totals 13 residues. The V end was cut by 6 bases, the J end by 2 bases, with 8 bases between. Only in-frame clones appear in the TCRdb table, and some are missing; sequencing was by immunoSEQ multiplex PCR. This table has 100,000 to 150,000 clones, 92% appearing once. V gene TRBV18 combines with J gene TRBJ1-5; D is unclear. The receptor was derived from an adult in good health. The specimen was peripheral blood, collected on day 0 of AZD1222 vaccination. CDR3 bases: TGTGCCAGCTCCGTTAATGGCAATCAGCCCCAGCATTTT. Translating gives CASSVNGNQPQHF.